These 14 T cell receptor beta chains were all obtained from the same sample, sequenced in a study of blood T cell repertoires in COVID-19. Data came from immunoSEQ multiplex PCR; TCRdb stores just in-frame clones and leaves some out. The sample contains some 200,000 clones, 82% of which appear only once. Sequencing used peripheral blood. The receptors were gathered from a human donor with acute or convalescent COVID-19. The donor label of this sample is uncertain.

The chain couples TRBV19 to TRBJ2-3; perhaps TRBD1 as D (5 bases). Germline loops: CDR1 LNHDA, CDR2 SQIVND (reference sequence). CDR3 size: 15 residues. Trimming took off 1 base at V and 4 bases at J, with 12 bases between the two ends. CDR3 sequence reads: CASSIGTNLPDTQYF. Written as DNA, the CDR3 is TGTGCCAGTAGTATAGGGACAAACCTCCCAGATACGCAGTATTTT.

Only a few counts were recorded for this clone. J is TRBJ2-4 and V is TRBV28, with D maybe TRBD2 (6 bases). V was shortened by 1 base and J by 4 bases, with 8 bases between the two germline ends. CDR1 MDHEN and CDR2 SYDVKM come from the germline V gene. The CDR3 extends over 14 amino acids. The CDR3 loop is CASSLLGLKNIQYF. The CDR3 DNA reads TGTGCCAGCAGTTTATTAGGACTAAAAAACATTCAGTACTTC.

The DNA of the CDR3 is TGTGCCAGCAGCCAAGCTGCCTACGAGCAGTACTTC. The encoded protein is CASSQAAYEQYF. The V and J genes are TRBV3-1 (or the pseudogene TRBV3-2) and TRBJ2-7; D is undetermined. The V and J ends lost 1 base and 2 bases respectively, with 3 bases between them. Per germline, CDR1 LGHDT and CDR2 YNNKEL (reference sequence). This CDR3 is 12 amino acids long.

The rearrangement joins TRBV7-2 to TRBJ1-6; D possibly corresponds to TRBD1 (5 bases). V lost 0 bases, J lost 10 bases, and 13 bases lay in between. The CDR3 consists of 15 residues. Germline V CDR1 and CDR2: SGHTA, FQGNSA. This CDR3 reads CASSLANQGGSPLHF. For the CDR3, the DNA is TGTGCCAGCAGCTTAGCGAACCAGGGTGGATCACCCCTCCACTTT. Combining the CDR3 with reference TRBV7-2 and TRBJ1-6 gives the whole variable domain GAGVSQSPSNKVTEKGKDVELRCDPISGHTALYWYRQSLGQGLEFLIYFQGNSAPDKSGLPSDRFSAERTGGSVSTLTIQRTQQEDSAVYLCASSLANQGGSPLHFGNGTRLTVT.

V usage is TRBV18 and J usage is TRBJ2-5, with D tentatively TRBD2 (5 bases). Looked up from germline, CDR1 is KGHSH and CDR2 is LQKENI. The length of the CDR3 is 16 residues. Trimming took 2 bases from V and 5 from J, leaving 18 bases between them. CDR3 in DNA: TGTGCCAGCTCACCATCGGGCCCCCCACTAGGGGAGACCCAGTACTTC. Amino acid sequence: CASSPSGPPLGETQYF. Variable domain in full (rest from reference TRBV18 and TRBJ2-5): NAGVMQNPRHLVRRRGQEARLRCSPMKGHSHVYWYRQLPEEGLKFMVYLQKENIIDESGMPKERFSAEFPKEGPSILRIQQVVRGDSAAYFCASSPSGPPLGETQYFGPGTRLLVL.

The chain links TRBV6-5 to TRBJ1-1; D remains ambiguous. Trimming removed 0 bases at V and 5 bases at J, with 7 bases between. Germline V gene sequence: CDR1 MNHEY, CDR2 SVGAGI. The CDR3 runs 13 residues. The CDR3 loop is CASSYSGGTEAFF. Written as DNA, the CDR3 is TGTGCCAGCAGTTACTCAGGAGGAACTGAAGCTTTCTTT.

The J gene is TRBJ2-5, the V gene TRBV5-4; 9 bases are shared with TRBD1. With 0 bases clipped from V and 2 bases from J, the junction kept 2 bases outside the gene matches. The CDR3 has 15 amino acids. The germline V gene encodes CDR1 SGHNT and CDR2 YYREEE (reference sequence). In DNA, the CDR3 is TGTGCCAGCAGCTTGGGGGGACAGGGACAAGAGACCCAGTACTTC. Translated: CASSLGGQGQETQYF. The full variable domain, in which reference TRBV5-4 and TRBJ2-5 provide the parts outside the CDR3, is ETGVTQSPTHLIKTRGQQVTLRCSSQSGHNTVSWYQQALGQGPQFIFQYYREEENGRGNFPPRFSGLQFPNYSSELNVNALELDDSALYLCASSLGGQGQETQYFGPGTRLLVL.

This clone was seen a handful of times. The gene calls are TRBV6-2 or TRBV6-3 and TRBJ2-1; TRBD2 is a possible D gene (6 bases). The CDR3 consists of 16 residues. Trimming cost V 5 bases and J 0 bases, with 14 bases left between them. The germline gives CDR1 MNHEY, CDR2 SVGEGT. The CDR3, as DNA: TGTGCCAGCAGTCTCCGACTAGTGAGCTCCTACAATGAGCAGTTCTTC. Translation: CASSLRLVSSYNEQFF.

The chain combines TRBV18 with TRBJ2-2, with D perhaps TRBD2 (6 bases). Trimming shortened V by 4 bases and J by 4 bases, and 7 bases separated the two germline ends. The length of the CDR3 is 13 residues. CDR1 is KGHSH and CDR2 is LQKENI in the germline V gene. DNA for the CDR3: TGTGCCAGCTCACTGGGGGGCACCGGGGAGCTGTTTTTT. Translating it yields CASSLGGTGELFF.

V and J are TRBV7-6 and TRBJ2-3, with 10 bases aligning to TRBD2. The V gene's germline CDR1 is SGHVS and CDR2 FNYEAQ. V trimming: 4 bases; J trimming: 5 bases; junction bases outside the gene matches: 9. This CDR3 contains 16 residues. CDR3 protein: CASSSESGRAEDTQYF. As DNA, the CDR3 is TGTGCCAGCAGCTCCGAAAGCGGGAGGGCCGAAGATACGCAGTATTTT.

This clone was counted a single time. CDR3 sequence reads: CASSQGVSGLYNEQFF. DNA of the CDR3: TGTGCCAGCAGCCAAGGGGTTAGCGGGCTTTACAATGAGCAGTTCTTC. This chain links TRBV4-2 with TRBJ2-1; the match to TRBD2 covers 7 bases. Germline V CDR1 and CDR2: LGHNA, YNFKEQ. The CDR3 is made up of 16 amino acids. J lost 4 bases, V lost 1 base, and 7 bases had no gene match.

This sequence joins TRBV6-2 or TRBV6-3 and TRBJ2-1, with 12 bases matching TRBD2. The J segment lost 0 bases and the V segment lost 4 bases, leaving 4 bases of the junction unmatched. The CDR3 length is 17 residues. In germline, CDR1 is MNHEY, CDR2 SVGEGT. DNA of the CDR3: TGTGCCAGCAGTTGGGGACTAGCGGGCCCCTCCTACAATGAGCAGTTCTTC. Translated, it gives CASSWGLAGPSYNEQFF.

V gene TRBV15 combines with J gene TRBJ1-5, with D hard to call. Trimming shortened V by 0 bases and J by 3 bases, and 9 bases separated the two germline ends. The CDR3 is made up of 15 amino acids. Per germline, CDR1 LNHNV and CDR2 YYDKDF (reference sequence). The CDR3 coding sequence is TGTGCCACCAGCAGAGATGTGGCCAACAATCAGCCCCAGCATTTT. This sequence encodes CATSRDVANNQPQHF.

Points on this clone: One end of the junction varies from germline; a read error may be responsible. The rearrangement joins TRBV27 to TRBJ1-4; 12 nucleotides line up with TRBD1. The CDR3 spans 17 residues. CDR1 MNHEY and CDR2 SMNVEV come from the germline V gene (reference sequence). CDR3 DNA sequence: TGTGCCAGCACTTTACGCGGGACAGGGGGCACTAATGAAAAACTGTTTTTT. Its protein product is CASTLRGTGGTNEKLFF.